One and the same sample provided the 18 T cell receptor beta chains below, sequenced in a study of cytomegalovirus exposure and HLA in healthy donors. PCR was performed using 60 Vbeta and 13 Jbeta primers. Produced via immunoSEQ multiplex PCR; TCRdb's table is partial and in-frame only. Among fewer than 150,000 clones listed, roughly 80% were seen once. The sample consisted of PBMCs. Every receptor here comes from a man aged 35-49 years in good health and CMV-seropositive.

This chain links TRBV19 with TRBJ2-5; TRBD1 is a possible D gene (5 bases). CDR3 length: 12 amino acids. Germline assignment: CDR1 LNHDA and CDR2 SQIVND (reference sequence). The V and J ends lost 1 base and 7 bases respectively, with 7 bases between them. CDR3 loop: CASSIGQGTQYF. DNA for the CDR3: TGTGCCAGTAGTATAGGGCAGGGGACCCAGTACTTC. The entire variable domain, with the rest obtained from reference TRBV19 and TRBJ2-5, is as follows: DGGITQSPKYLFRKEGQNVTLSCEQNLNHDAMYWYRQDPGQGLRLIYYSQIVNDFQKGDIAEGYSVSREKKESFPLTVTSAQKNPTAFYLCASSIGQGTQYFGPGTRLLVL.

This chain uses TRBV7-8 with TRBJ1-3, with D perhaps matching TRBD1 (5 bases). Trimming shortened V by 5 bases and J by 1 base, and 18 bases separated the two germline ends. Germline assignment: CDR1 SGHVS and CDR2 FQNEAQ. This CDR3 spans 17 amino acids. The CDR3 protein is CASSLHQGLTSGNTIYF. The CDR3 region has the DNA TGTGCCAGCAGCCTACACCAGGGACTGACGTCTGGAAACACCATATATTTT.

The chain uses TRBV5-4 and TRBJ2-1, with 11 bases that match TRBD2. J gave up 3 bases and V 1 base, and 3 bases lay outside the gene matches. Germline values: CDR1 SGHNT, CDR2 YYREEE (reference sequence). The CDR3 spans 16 residues. CDR3 amino acids: CASSLRLAGGYNEQFF. The CDR3 DNA sequence: TGTGCCAGCAGCTTGCGGCTAGCGGGAGGCTACAATGAGCAGTTCTTC.

The chain joins TRBV30 to TRBJ1-2; D gene uncertain. The CDR3 runs to 13 residues. Trimming left V 4 bases short and J 4 bases short, with 13 bases between. Per germline, CDR1 GTSNPN and CDR2 SVGIG (reference sequence). CDR3 region: CAWTTEPIYGYTF. Here the CDR3 DNA reads TGTGCCTGGACCACAGAACCAATCTATGGCTACACCTTC.

This rearrangement joins TRBV5-1 to TRBJ2-5; possibly TRBD2 for D (5 bases). There are 16 residues in the CDR3. CDR1 SGHRS and CDR2 YFSETQ come from the germline V gene. Trimming left V 0 bases short and J 1 base short, with 13 bases between. The CDR3: CASSLAGSTRQETQYF. DNA for the CDR3: TGCGCCAGCAGCTTGGCGGGGAGTACTCGCCAAGAGACCCAGTACTTC.

The gene calls are TRBV19 and TRBJ2-1; D is perhaps TRBD2 (5 bases). Trimming stripped 4 bases from V and 7 bases from J, with 14 bases between. The V gene's germline CDR1 is LNHDA and CDR2 SQIVND (reference sequence). The length of the CDR3 is 14 residues. The CDR3 DNA reads TGTGCCAGTAGTACCGGACTTTTCCAAAATGAGCAGTTCTTC. Its translation: CASSTGLFQNEQFF.

In DNA form, the CDR3 reads TGTGCCACCTTAGCGGGGACCCCCTTAAATGAGCAGTTCTTC. Translated: CATLAGTPLNEQFF. The V call is TRBV10-3, the J call TRBJ2-1, with 8 nucleotides matching TRBD2. CDR1 is ENHRY, CDR2 SYGVKD, per germline. Trimming took 10 bases from V and 7 from J; bases not matched to a gene: 12. The CDR3 loop spans 14 amino acids.

This chain uses TRBV29-1 with TRBJ2-5; TRBD2 agrees at 14 bases. The end of the DNA fits TRBJ2-7 better, so the J call may be wrong. The CDR3 runs to 15 residues. Germline V gives CDR1 SQVTM, CDR2 ANQGSEA. CDR3 in DNA: TGCAGCGTCTGGACTAGCGGGAGGTCCCCCTACGAGCAGTACTTC. This translates into CSVWTSGRSPYEQYF.

The V call is TRBV7-7, the J call TRBJ2-5; TRBD2 matches at 7 bases. Germline loops: CDR1 SSHAT, CDR2 FNYEAQ (reference sequence). The junction had 3 bases not matched to a gene; V was cut back by 1 base and J by 4 bases. This CDR3 has 14 amino acids. The CDR3 sequence is CASSLDPSGETQYF. CDR3 nucleotide sequence: TGTGCCAGCAGCTTAGACCCTAGCGGAGAGACCCAGTACTTC.

The rearrangement joins TRBV18 to TRBJ2-1; the D gene is possibly TRBD2 (7 bases). The CDR3 is 14 amino acids. Deletions cut 3 bases from V and 6 bases from J, with 12 bases between. CDR1 KGHSH and CDR2 LQKENI come from the germline V gene. The CDR3: CASSPRGGINEQFF. The CDR3 nucleotides are TGTGCCAGCTCACCCAGGGGAGGGATCAATGAGCAGTTCTTC.

A remark on this clone: One junction end does not reproduce the germline sequence, and a read error may be involved. This chain uses TRBV5-1 with TRBJ2-1; a weak D match, TRBD2 (5 bases). The germline gives CDR1 SGHRS, CDR2 YFSETQ. The CDR3 has 14 amino acids. The CDR3 DNA reads as TGCGCCAGCAGATTGGCTAGTGGGAGCAATGAGCAGTTCTTC. Residues: CASRLASGSNEQFF.

V and J are TRBV5-1 and TRBJ2-2, with D possibly TRBD2 on 5 matching bases. V was shortened by 0 bases and J by 2 bases, with 14 bases between the two germline ends. Germline V gene lookup returns CDR1 SGHRS and CDR2 YFSETQ. This CDR3 has 17 amino acids. CDR3 nucleotides: TGCGCCAGCAGCTTGGGAGTGTCTAGCCTTAACACCGGGGAGCTGTTTTTT. It specifies CASSLGVSSLNTGELFF.

The chain carries TRBV19 and TRBJ2-1, with 13 bases aligning to TRBD2. Germline-derived CDR1 and CDR2 are LNHDA and SQIVND (reference sequence). The length of the CDR3 is 17 residues. With 4 bases clipped from V and 2 bases from J, the junction kept 5 bases outside the gene matches. Here the CDR3 DNA reads TGTGCCAGTAGTAAACCGGGACTAGCGGGGCCCTACAATGAGCAGTTCTTC. It translates to CASSKPGLAGPYNEQFF.

Turning to this clone: The same CDR3 can be traced to other DNA sequences in this sample. The rearrangement joins TRBV19 to TRBJ2-7; TRBD1 agrees at 9 bases. The V gene end was trimmed by 5 bases and the J gene end by 2 bases; junction bases not matched to a gene: 1. Germline V gives CDR1 LNHDA, CDR2 SQIVND (reference sequence). The CDR3 consists of 13 residues. CDR3 sequence: CASSRTGAYEQYF. CDR3 nucleotide sequence: TGTGCCAGTAGTCGGACAGGGGCCTACGAGCAGTACTTC.

The V gene is TRBV6-6, the J gene TRBJ1-1; D call uncertain. This CDR3 has 13 amino acids. V lost 5 bases and J lost 1, with 8 bases in between. Germline CDR1 is MNHNY and CDR2 is SVGAGI (reference sequence). CDR3 loop: CASSVGENTEAFF. Written as DNA, the CDR3 is TGTGCCAGCAGTGTGGGAGAGAACACTGAAGCTTTCTTT.

The gene calls are TRBV7-2 and TRBJ2-5, with 7 bases fitting TRBD2. V was clipped by 3 bases and J by 1 base; unmatched bases: 5. Germline assignment: CDR1 SGHTA and CDR2 FQGNSA. This CDR3 contains 15 residues. CDR3 amino acids: CASSLGGALQETQYF. CDR3 nucleotide sequence: TGTGCCAGCAGCTTGGGAGGGGCGCTCCAAGAGACCCAGTACTTC.

This clone was seen a few times. The V and J genes are TRBV1 and TRBJ1-5; the DNA was not compared with TRBD1, the D call given in the table. TRBV1 is a documented pseudogene. The CDR3 is 15 amino acids. The chain's CDR3 is CTSMGQGRSNQPQHF. In DNA, the CDR3 is TGCACCAGCATGGGCCAGGGTAGAAGCAATCAGCCCCAGCATTTT.

This clone came up a few times. CDR3 loop: CASSLSMRTSGRNEQFF. The CDR3 DNA reads as TGTGCCAGCAGTTTGAGTATGCGGACTAGCGGGAGGAATGAGCAGTTCTTC. The rearrangement joins TRBV27 to TRBJ2-1; the match to TRBD2 covers 14 bases. CDR1 and CDR2 from the germline V gene are MNHEY and SMNVEV (reference sequence). The CDR3 runs 17 residues. With V trimmed by 3 bases and J by 7 bases, 8 bases remained unmatched.